This TCR beta chain originates from a study of blood T cells in healthy people across ages. On this clonotype: Its antigen is not identified.

Germline CDR1 SQVTM, CDR2 ANQGSEA. V gave up 4 bases and J gave up 3 bases, with 14 bases separating them. The CDR3 sequence is 14 residues long. The study's findings and limits: Among long-lived donors, naive CD4+ cells were more numerous and diversity higher than in aged donors.

It was with a sample-barcoded 5' primer and a J-beta primer mix that a second PCR of roughly 7 to 11 cycles was run. TCRdb ran MiXCR on the 5' RACE reads and lists one entry per CDR3 protein. The table includes just over 800,000 distinct CDR3 sequences, around two thirds detected once. The V gene is TRBV29-1, the J gene TRBJ2-3; D remains ambiguous. Sample: blood. The sequence derives from a young man in good health. The CDR3 reads CSVGSVGGTDTQYF. The DNA for the CDR3 is TGCAGCGTTGGATCGGTGGGTGGGACAGATACGCAGTATTTT.